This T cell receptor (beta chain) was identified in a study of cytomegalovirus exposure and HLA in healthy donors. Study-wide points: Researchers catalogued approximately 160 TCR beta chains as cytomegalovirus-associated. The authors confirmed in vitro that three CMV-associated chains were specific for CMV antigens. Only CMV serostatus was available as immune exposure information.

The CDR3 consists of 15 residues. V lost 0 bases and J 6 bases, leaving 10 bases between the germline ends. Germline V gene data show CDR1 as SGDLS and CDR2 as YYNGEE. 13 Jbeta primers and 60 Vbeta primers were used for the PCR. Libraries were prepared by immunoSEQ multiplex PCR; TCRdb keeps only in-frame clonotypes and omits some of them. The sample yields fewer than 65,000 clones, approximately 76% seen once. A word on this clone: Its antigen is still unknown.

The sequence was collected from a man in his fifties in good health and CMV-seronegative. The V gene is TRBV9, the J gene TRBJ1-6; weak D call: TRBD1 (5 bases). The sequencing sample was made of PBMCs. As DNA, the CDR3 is TGTGCCAGCAGCGTAGCAGGGCAGCCTAATTCACCCCTCCACTTT. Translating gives CASSVAGQPNSPLHF.